The clone carrying this T cell receptor (beta chain) was found a few times. The data are from a study of blood T cell repertoires in COVID-19. The overall study: Both acute and convalescent COVID-19 samples were obtained from the United States, Italy and Spain.

Per the original methods: Amplification of reference gene primers provided the estimated nucleated cell counts. Method: immunoSEQ multiplex PCR; TCRdb's copy keeps in-frame clones and lacks some. That table furnishes V, J and clone size, whereas the DNA furnished D and trimming. The profile shows roughly 130,000 clones, 88% of them singletons. The sequence was obtained from a human donor with COVID-19, enrolled during active disease. The donor label of this sample is uncertain. Sequencing input: peripheral blood.

DNA of the CDR3: TGTGCCAGCAGCCATGCTGACAGCTCCGAGACCCAGTACTTC. Translated: CASSHADSSETQYF. The chain carries TRBV3-1 (or the pseudogene TRBV3-2) and TRBJ2-5, with D possibly TRBD1 on 5 matching bases. Germline V gives CDR1 LGHDT, CDR2 YNNKEL (reference sequence). Trimming shortened V by 3 bases and J by 5 bases, and 13 bases separated the two germline ends. CDR3 length: 14 amino acids.